Listed below are T cell receptor beta chains from one sample, sequenced in a study of CD8+ T cells in alopecia areata. Some clones are missing from TCRdb's copy, which holds only in-frame ones; the method was immunoSEQ multiplex PCR. The table lists roughly 180,000 clones, 60% to 70% of them singletons. Source: CD4+ T cells sorted from blood, taken at week 4, from a patient treated with tofacitinib. The source of these receptors is a human donor with alopecia areata. Both conserved end residues are part of each CDR3.

V gene | CDR3 length | CDR3 protein
TRBV5-1 | 15 | CASSSTPGQGGKLFF
TRBV6-1 | 13 | CASSGERDQPQHF
TRBV5-6 | 15 | CASSLLTGGNSPLHF
TRBV27 | 19 | CASRYSPGTSGGAGDEQFF
TRBV7-2 | 14 | CASSLGRDSYEQYF
TRBV4-1 | 16 | CASKQDNSGWANVLTF
TRBV28 | 17 | CASTMLVGGDYNSPLHF
TRBV18 | 13 | CASSSDPGNVLTF
TRBV28 | 14 | CASRDSQAQETQYF
TRBV7-3 | 15 | CASSLGMGRTDTQYF
TRBV28 | 13 | CASASGGAHEQFF
TRBV5-4 | 15 | CASSLTGTSGYEQYF
TRBV29-1 | 13 | CSVRGALTDTQYF